What follows are 9 T cell receptor beta chains derived from one specimen sequenced in a study of cytomegalovirus exposure and HLA in healthy donors. Only in-frame clones appear in the TCRdb table, and some are missing; sequencing was by immunoSEQ multiplex PCR. The sample consists of over 150,000 clones, 86% of them appearing once. The sequenced sample consisted of PBMCs. The source of these receptors is a woman aged 25 to 45 in good health and CMV-seronegative.

V usage is TRBV7-9 and J usage is TRBJ1-3; no reliable D call. This CDR3 is built from 17 residues. Trimming removed 1 base from V and 0 bases from J, with 13 bases in between. From germline, CDR1 is SEHNR and CDR2 FQNEAQ (reference sequence). This CDR3 is CASSLVWQADSGNTIYF. In DNA form, the CDR3 reads TGTGCCAGCAGCTTAGTGTGGCAGGCCGACTCTGGAAACACCATATATTTT.

The rearrangement joins TRBV5-1 to TRBJ2-7, with 12 bases fitting TRBD2. CDR3 length: 18 residues. The germline gives CDR1 SGHRS, CDR2 YFSETQ. V gave up 4 bases and J gave up 1 base; unmatched junction bases: 12. The CDR3 protein is CASSPTLAGGRFSYEQYF. DNA of the CDR3: TGCGCCAGCAGCCCGACCCTAGCGGGAGGGCGTTTTTCCTACGAGCAGTACTTC.

The chain is built from TRBV2 and TRBJ1-4; the D gene is possibly TRBD1 (5 bases). Trimming took off 6 bases at V and 13 bases at J, with 9 bases between the two ends. Germline-derived CDR1 and CDR2 are SNHLY and FYNNEI. The CDR3 runs to 10 residues. This chain's CDR3 is CASRGVVLFF. CDR3 coding DNA: TGTGCCAGCAGGGGGGTGGTACTGTTTTTT.

The rearrangement joins TRBV5-1 to TRBJ1-1, with D possibly matching TRBD1 (6 bases). This CDR3 has 14 residues. V shed 1 base and J shed 5 bases, with 12 bases lying between them. Germline V gene sequence: CDR1 SGHRS, CDR2 YFSETQ. The CDR3 region is CASSLQGSRTEAFF. The CDR3 nucleotides read TGCGCCAGCAGCTTGCAGGGGTCGAGGACTGAAGCTTTCTTT.

This clone was counted between two and nine times. The V and J genes are TRBV7-8 and TRBJ1-5, with TRBD1 as a possible D gene (6 bases). Germline V CDR1 and CDR2: SGHVS, FQNEAQ. This CDR3 contains 13 residues. Trimming removed 1 base from V and 7 bases from J, with 8 bases in between. CDR3 amino acids: CASSLEQGQPQHF. The CDR3 region has the DNA TGTGCCAGCAGCTTAGAGCAGGGGCAGCCCCAGCATTTT.

The chain's CDR3 is CASRALGAFNQMGYTF. The CDR3 DNA follows: TGTGCCAGCAGGGCCCTCGGGGCCTTTAATCAAATGGGCTACACCTTC. The chain has TRBV28 and TRBJ1-2; D is perhaps TRBD1 (5 bases). The CDR3 has 16 residues. V was cut by 6 bases and J by 8 bases, with 25 bases left in between. Germline V CDR1 and CDR2: MDHEN, SYDVKM.

The chain joins TRBV18 to TRBJ2-7; no definite D call. The CDR3 totals 12 residues. V was shortened by 6 bases and J by 5 bases, with 11 bases between the two germline ends. Germline loops: CDR1 KGHSH, CDR2 LQKENI. The CDR3 spells CASSTTTDEQYF. The CDR3 DNA is TGTGCCAGCTCGACAACTACGGACGAGCAGTACTTC.

The V gene is TRBV16, the J gene TRBJ1-1; D call uncertain. There are 12 residues in the CDR3. V was cut by 0 bases and J by 3 bases, with 2 bases left in between. The germline CDR1 and CDR2 sequences are KGHSY and FQNENV. The CDR3 region is CASSQSYTEAFF. The CDR3 DNA reads as TGTGCCAGCAGCCAATCATACACTGAAGCTTTCTTT.

V gene TRBV4-2 combines with J gene TRBJ1-5; 7 bases map to TRBD1. Per germline, CDR1 LGHNA and CDR2 YNFKEQ. The junction had 7 bases not matched to a gene; V was cut back by 0 bases and J by 5 bases. The CDR3 is 16 amino acids. The CDR3 DNA reads as TGTGCCAGCAGCCAAGATGAGGACAGGTCCCATCAGCCCCAGCATTTT. Amino acid sequence: CASSQDEDRSHQPQHF.